This T cell receptor beta chain appears in the sequencing data of a study of cytomegalovirus exposure and HLA in healthy donors. The study's findings and limits: A missense DCLRE1C variant was associated with V- and J-gene trimming of TCR beta chains in a later analysis, and an independent cohort replicated the association. Later analysis suggested links between common viral pathogens and several top significant clusters.

To note about this clone: Its antigen is unknown.

Primers included in the PCR were 60 Vbeta and 13 Jbeta primers. Some clones are missing from TCRdb's copy, which holds only in-frame ones; the method was immunoSEQ multiplex PCR. Of approximately 150,000 clones in the sample, roughly 80% were seen once. The sequenced sample consisted of PBMCs. This clonotype was obtained from a man aged 45 to 65 in good health and CMV-seropositive.

The CDR3 DNA sequence: TGCGCCAGCAGCCATAAGAGGGTGACGGGTACTGGAAACACCATATATTTT. Its translation is CASSHKRVTGTGNTIYF. The gene calls are TRBV4-1 and TRBJ1-3; D gene ambiguous. Germline-derived CDR1 and CDR2 are MGHRA and YSYEKL. There are 17 residues in the CDR3. Trimming took off 3 bases at V and 2 bases at J, with 17 bases between the two ends.